This section outlines one T cell receptor (beta chain) sequence together with its context. Its antigen is not identified. Germline values: CDR1 SEHNR, CDR2 FQNEAQ (reference sequence). The CDR3 extends over 17 amino acids. J gave up 4 bases and V 4 bases, and 9 bases lay outside the gene matches. The sample belongs to a study of response to subunit inactivated influenza vaccine. Broader study findings: T cells newly recruited by each seasonal influenza vaccination are few, the authors suggested.

One entry per CDR3 protein results from TCRdb running MiXCR on the RT-PCR reads. The data show about 650,000 distinct CDR3 sequences, 14% seen once. The receptor's source is a man over 45 who received an inactivated influenza vaccine. The specimen comprised PBMCs from blood, sampled approximately 15 days before vaccination. The chain employs TRBV7-9 and TRBJ2-1; the match to TRBD2 covers 11 bases. CDR3 DNA: TGTGCCAGCAGCTCATCACCGGGACTAGCGGCTTACAATGAGCAGTTCTTC. Translating it yields CASSSSPGLAAYNEQFF.